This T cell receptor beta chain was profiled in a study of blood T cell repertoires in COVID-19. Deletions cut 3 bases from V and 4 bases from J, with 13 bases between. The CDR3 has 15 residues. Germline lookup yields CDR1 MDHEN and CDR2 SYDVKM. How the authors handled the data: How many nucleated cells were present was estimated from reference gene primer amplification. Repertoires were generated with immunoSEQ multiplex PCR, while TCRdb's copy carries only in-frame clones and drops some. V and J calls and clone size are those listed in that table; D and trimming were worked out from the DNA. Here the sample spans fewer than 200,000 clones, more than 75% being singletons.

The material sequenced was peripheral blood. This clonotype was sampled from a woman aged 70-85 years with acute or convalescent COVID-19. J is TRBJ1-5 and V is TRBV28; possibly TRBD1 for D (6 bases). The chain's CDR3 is CASSFTGQGNQPQHF. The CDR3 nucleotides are TGTGCCAGCAGTTTTACTGGCCAGGGGAATCAGCCCCAGCATTTT.